The present entry profiles one T cell receptor beta chain with its context. Its antigen is not identified. These data come from a study of CD8 T cells in ankylosing spondylitis. Study findings and constraints: In peripheral blood, disease-linked CD8+ clones occurred at relatively low frequencies. Several highly homologous variants formed a TCR beta motif that appeared characteristic of ankylosing spondylitis blood. Reactive arthritis synovial fluid and blood previously showed some of these motif variants.

Quantitative 5'-RACE was performed with molecular barcodes, and it yielded the TCR beta libraries. A single record per CDR3 protein comes from TCRdb applying MiXCR to the 5' RACE reads. The sample holds about 300,000 distinct CDR3 sequences, more than 20% seen once. The receptor's source is a female donor with ankylosing spondylitis or in good health (not recorded which). Sequencing was done on a sample of blood, either unsorted or a sorted T cell fraction (not recorded which).

The CDR3 loop is CASSPWSNEQFF. Here the CDR3 DNA reads TGTGCCAGCAGTCCCTGGTCCAATGAGCAGTTCTTC. This chain links TRBV6-6 with TRBJ2-1; D gene ambiguous. Trimming shortened V by 5 bases and J by 6 bases, and 8 bases separated the two germline ends. CDR1 MNHNY and CDR2 SVGAGI come from the germline V gene (reference sequence). This CDR3 has 12 amino acids.